The 3 T cell receptor beta chains presented below share a single source sample, sequenced in a study of a mutant IDH1 vaccine in newly diagnosed glioma. The table came from immunoSEQ multiplex PCR; TCRdb's copy has only in-frame clones and leaves some out. The table records over 60,000 clones, 75% to 90% of them present only once. Time point specified: week 11, during vaccination. A single vaccine dose contained 300 ug of mutant IDH1 20-mer peptide, and topical imiquimod was used with it. No cognate antigen is known for these TCRs. The material sequenced was PBMCs, taken from a glioma patient whose treatment included an IDH1 peptide vaccine. Receptors were obtained from a man aged 40-50 years with glioma.

The V and J genes are TRBV28 and TRBJ2-7; tentative D call: TRBD2 (5 bases). Germline V lookup: CDR1 MDHEN, CDR2 SYDVKM. V gave up 2 bases and J gave up 3 bases, with 11 bases separating them. The CDR3 contains 14 residues. This chain's CDR3 is CASSLLSRGYEQYV. CDR3 nucleotides: TGTGCCAGCAGTTTACTAAGTCGGGGCTACGAGCAGTACGTC.

The chain is built from TRBV4-1 and TRBJ1-5, with 11 bases fitting TRBD1. Unmatched junction bases numbered 4, after V lost 0 bases and J lost 6 bases. This CDR3 is built from 16 residues. CDR1 is MGHRA and CDR2 is YSYEKL in the germline V gene. The CDR3 nucleotides read TGCGCCAGCAGCCAAGATGGGACAGGGGGAGGTCAGCCCCAGCATTTT. It specifies CASSQDGTGGGQPQHF.

The rearrangement joins TRBV5-6 to TRBJ1-1, with D unclear. This CDR3 region has 12 residues. Germline CDR1 and CDR2: SGHDT and YYEEEE. V shed 1 base and J shed 6 bases, with 7 bases lying between them. CDR3 residues: CASSLKQSEAFF. The CDR3 region has the DNA TGTGCCAGCAGCTTGAAGCAGTCTGAAGCTTTCTTT.